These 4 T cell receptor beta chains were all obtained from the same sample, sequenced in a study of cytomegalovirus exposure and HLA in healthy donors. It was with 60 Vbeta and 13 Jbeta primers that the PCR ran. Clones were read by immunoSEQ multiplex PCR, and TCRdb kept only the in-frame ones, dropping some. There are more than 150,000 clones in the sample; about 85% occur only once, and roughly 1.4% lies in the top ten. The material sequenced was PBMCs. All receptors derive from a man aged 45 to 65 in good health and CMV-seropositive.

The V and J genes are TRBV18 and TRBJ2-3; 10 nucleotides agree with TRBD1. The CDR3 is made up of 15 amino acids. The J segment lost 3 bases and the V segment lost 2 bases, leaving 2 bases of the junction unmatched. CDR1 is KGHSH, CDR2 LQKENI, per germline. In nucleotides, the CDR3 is TGTGCCAGCTCACCAAGGGACAGGGGAACAGATACGCAGTATTTT. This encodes CASSPRDRGTDTQYF.

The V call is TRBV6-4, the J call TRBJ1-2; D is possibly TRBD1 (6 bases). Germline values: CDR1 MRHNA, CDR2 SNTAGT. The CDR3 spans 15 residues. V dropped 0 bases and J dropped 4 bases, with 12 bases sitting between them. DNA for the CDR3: TGTGCCAGCAGTGACTCGGGAACAGGGTCCTATGGCTACACCTTC. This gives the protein CASSDSGTGSYGYTF.

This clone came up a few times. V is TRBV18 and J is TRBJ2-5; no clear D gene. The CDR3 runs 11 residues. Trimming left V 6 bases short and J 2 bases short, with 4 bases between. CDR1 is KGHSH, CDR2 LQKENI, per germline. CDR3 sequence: CASSHQETQYF. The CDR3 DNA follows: TGTGCCAGCTCCCATCAAGAGACCCAGTACTTC.

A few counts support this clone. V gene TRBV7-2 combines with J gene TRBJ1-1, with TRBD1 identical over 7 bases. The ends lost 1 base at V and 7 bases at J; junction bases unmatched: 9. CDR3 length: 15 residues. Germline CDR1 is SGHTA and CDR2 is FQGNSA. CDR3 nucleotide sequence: TGTGCCAGCAGCTTAGGACAGGGCCCCTTCGGTGAAGCTTTCTTT. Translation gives CASSLGQGPFGEAFF.